Presented here are 9 T cell receptor beta chains from one specimen sequenced in a study of T cell responses to AZD1222 COVID-19 vaccine. The repertoire was sequenced with immunoSEQ multiplex PCR; TCRdb's copy has only in-frame clones and lacks some. Of about 97,000 clones in the sample, around nine tenths are singletons; the top ten hold approximately 2.8%. This specimen consisted of peripheral blood, obtained on day 0 of AZD1222 vaccination. The receptors shown here come from an adult in good health.

The V gene is TRBV12-3 or TRBV12-4, the J gene TRBJ1-5, with D tentatively TRBD1 (5 bases). The CDR3 sequence is 13 residues long. Between the trimmed V and J ends, which lost 6 bases and 7 bases, there was a span of 13 bases. As DNA, the CDR3 is TGTGCCAGCAGGTCCACAGGAGCCCAGCCCCAGCATTTT. Its translation is CASRSTGAQPQHF.

J is TRBJ2-7 and V is TRBV11-2; D remains unclear. Trimming removed 2 bases from V and 0 bases from J, with 8 bases in between. The CDR3 consists of 14 residues. The germline CDR1 and CDR2 sequences are SGHAT and FQNNGV. The CDR3 nucleotides read TGTGCCAGCAGCTTAACCTACAGCTCCTACGAGCAGTACTTC. Protein: CASSLTYSSYEQYF.

In its sample, this clone was seen a few times. The chain links TRBV7-8 to TRBJ1-5; a possible D gene is TRBD1 (6 bases). V was trimmed by 1 base and J by 7 bases, leaving 20 bases between them. Looked up from germline, CDR1 is SGHVS and CDR2 is FQNEAQ. The CDR3 has 17 amino acids. The CDR3 loop is CASSLGRQVLGNQPQHF. The DNA for the CDR3 is TGTGCCAGCAGCTTAGGAAGACAGGTATTAGGTAACCAGCCCCAGCATTTT.

J is TRBJ2-7 and V is TRBV2; no reliable D call. Trimming stripped 7 bases from V and 0 bases from J, with 10 bases between. The CDR3 is 13 amino acids. CDR1 is SNHLY and CDR2 is FYNNEI in the germline V gene. CDR3 sequence (DNA): TGTGCCAGCAACGGACGTAGCTCCTACGAGCAGTACTTC. Translated: CASNGRSSYEQYF.

The CDR3 spells CASSLGHLGGGFEAFF. CDR3 nucleotides: TGTGCCAGCAGCTTAGGTCACCTCGGCGGAGGGTTCGAGGCTTTCTTT. The chain carries TRBV11-3 and TRBJ1-1; D is unclear. Trimming left V 1 base short and J 11 bases short, with 23 bases between. This CDR3 has 16 residues. CDR1 is SGHNT, CDR2 YENEEA, per germline.

The chain is built from TRBV6-5 and TRBJ1-1; a possible D gene is TRBD1 (6 bases). V was shortened by 4 bases and J by 4 bases, with 10 bases between the two germline ends. The CDR3 spans 13 residues. The germline gives CDR1 MNHEY, CDR2 SVGAGI. The DNA for the CDR3 is TGTGCCAGCAGTTTTACAGGGAGCACTGAAGCTTTCTTT. It yields the protein CASSFTGSTEAFF.

The CDR3 is CAWSPRNEKLFF. CDR3 in DNA: TGTGCCTGGAGCCCCCGTAATGAAAAACTGTTTTTT. J is TRBJ1-4 and V is TRBV30; D not resolved. Trimming shortened V by 3 bases and J by 4 bases, and 6 bases separated the two germline ends. The V gene's germline CDR1 is GTSNPN and CDR2 SVGIG (reference sequence). The CDR3 is made up of 12 amino acids.

This chain links TRBV9 with TRBJ2-2; 10 positions agree with TRBD2. V gave up 4 bases and J gave up 7 bases; unmatched junction bases: 7. The germline gives CDR1 SGDLS, CDR2 YYNGEE. The CDR3 has 15 residues. The CDR3 nucleotides are TGTGCCAGCAGCCTGAGCGGGGGGGCTGGCGGGGAGCTGTTTTTT. It yields the protein CASSLSGGAGGELFF.

Here the CDR3 reads CASQGRVDTEAFF. The CDR3 DNA reads TGTGCCAGCCAGGGACGGGTGGACACTGAAGCTTTCTTT. The chain couples TRBV28 to TRBJ1-1; a weak D match, TRBD1 (5 bases). The CDR3 loop spans 13 amino acids. V was clipped by 8 bases and J by 3 bases, with 13 bases between them. Germline CDR1 and CDR2: MDHEN and SYDVKM.